In its sample, the clone carrying this T cell receptor (beta chain) is medium-sized. Its antigen is not known. Looked up from germline, CDR1 is MNHNY and CDR2 is SVGAGI (reference sequence). This CDR3 region has 15 residues. The germline V and J ends were trimmed by 5 bases and 6 bases, with 20 bases remaining between them. TCR alpha and TCR beta cDNA libraries with sample barcodes and UMIs came from 5'RACE using constant-segment primers. TCRdb processed the 5' RACE reads anew with MiXCR; each CDR3 protein has one entry. The table shows approximately 2,300 distinct CDR3 sequences, with roughly 70% occurring only once. The data belong to a study of T-cell memory formation after mild COVID-19. Study-level background: Largely donor-specific TCR clusters were found. Study-wide findings and caveats: Largely, contracting CD4+ clones fell within CM and EM, and contracting CD8+ clones within EMRA.

Material: PBMCs or a T cell subset sorted from them (not recorded which). The chain couples TRBV6-6 to TRBJ2-7; D may be TRBD1 or TRBD2 (5 bases each). This clonotype originated in an adult who had mild COVID-19 (a few samples of this study predate the infection). Cell type and time point are not known. CDR3 sequence (DNA): TGTGCCAGCAGTCACAACCGGGGACGGTCCCCCGAGCAGTACTTC. This sequence encodes CASSHNRGRSPEQYF.